This record concerns one T cell receptor beta chain sequence. This entry belongs to a study of T cells in Graves' hyperthyroidism and ophthalmopathy. Germline V gene sequence: CDR1 SNHLY, CDR2 FYNNEI. The length of the CDR3 is 13 residues. With 11 bases clipped from V and 5 bases from J, the junction kept 7 bases outside the gene matches. Authors of the study amplified TCR beta CDR3 regions from RNA transcripts. TCR CDR3 underwent first-round RT-PCR with the HTBI primer set. TCRdb used MiXCR to reprocess the multiplex PCR reads, holding one entry per CDR3 protein. The sample has some 510,000 distinct CDR3 sequences, around 42% seen once.

This TCR came from a woman younger than 35 with Graves' hyperthyroidism. Sequenced input: peripheral blood or thyroid tissue (not recorded which). The chain employs TRBV2 and TRBJ2-3; 10 positions match TRBD2. The CDR3 is CAGGLANRDTQYF. CDR3 in DNA: TGTGCCGGGGGACTAGCGAATAGAGATACGCAGTATTTT.